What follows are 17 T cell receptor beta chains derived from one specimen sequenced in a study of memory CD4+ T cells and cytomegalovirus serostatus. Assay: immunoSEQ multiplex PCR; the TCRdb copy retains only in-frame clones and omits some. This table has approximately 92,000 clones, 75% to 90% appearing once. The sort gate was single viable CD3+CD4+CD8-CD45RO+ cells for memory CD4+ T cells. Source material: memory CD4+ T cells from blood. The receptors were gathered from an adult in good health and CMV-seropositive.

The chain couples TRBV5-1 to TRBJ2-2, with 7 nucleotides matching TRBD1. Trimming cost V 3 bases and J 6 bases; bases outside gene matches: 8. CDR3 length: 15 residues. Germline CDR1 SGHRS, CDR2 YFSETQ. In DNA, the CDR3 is TGCGCCAGCAGCTCCGACAGGGTAGTAGCCGGGGAGCTGTTTTTT. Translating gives CASSSDRVVAGELFF.

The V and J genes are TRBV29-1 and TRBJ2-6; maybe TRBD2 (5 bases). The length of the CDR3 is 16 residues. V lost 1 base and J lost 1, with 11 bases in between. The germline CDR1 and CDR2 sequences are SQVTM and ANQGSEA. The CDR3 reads CSVEGRQRSGANVLTF. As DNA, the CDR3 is TGCAGCGTTGAAGGCAGGCAGCGGTCTGGGGCCAACGTCCTGACTTTC.

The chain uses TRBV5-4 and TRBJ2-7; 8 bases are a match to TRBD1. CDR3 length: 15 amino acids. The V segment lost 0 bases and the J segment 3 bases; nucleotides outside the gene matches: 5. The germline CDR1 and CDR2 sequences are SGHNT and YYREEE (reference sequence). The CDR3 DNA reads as TGTGCCAGCAGCTTGGGGGGACAGGAGATCTACGAGCAGTACTTC. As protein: CASSLGGQEIYEQYF.

The CDR3 coding sequence is TGTGCCAGCTCACAGGAGGCGAACTATGGCTACACCTTC. Residues: CASSQEANYGYTF. This chain links TRBV18 with TRBJ1-2, with D uncertain. V lost 4 bases and J lost 2, with 8 bases in between. The CDR3 is 13 amino acids. Looked up from germline, CDR1 is KGHSH and CDR2 is LQKENI.

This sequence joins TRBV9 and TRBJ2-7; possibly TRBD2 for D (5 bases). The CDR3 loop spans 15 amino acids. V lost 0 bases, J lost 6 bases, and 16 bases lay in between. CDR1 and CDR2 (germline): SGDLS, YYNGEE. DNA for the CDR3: TGTGCCAGCAGCGTAGTTGGGGAGCCCCCTAGCGAGCAGTACTTC. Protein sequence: CASSVVGEPPSEQYF. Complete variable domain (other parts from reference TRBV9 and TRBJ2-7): DSGVTQTPKHLITATGQRVTLRCSPRSGDLSVYWYQQSLDQGLQFLIQYYNGEERAKGNILERFSAQQFPDLHSELNLSSLELGDSALYFCASSVVGEPPSEQYFGPGTRLTVT.

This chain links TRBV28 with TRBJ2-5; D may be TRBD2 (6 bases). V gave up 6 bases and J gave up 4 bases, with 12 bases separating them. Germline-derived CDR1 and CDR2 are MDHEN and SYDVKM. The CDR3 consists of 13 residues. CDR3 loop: CASRVGGPETQYF. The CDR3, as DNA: TGTGCCAGCAGAGTGGGAGGTCCAGAGACCCAGTACTTC.

CDR3 in amino acids: CASTPWGASNQPQHF. The CDR3 nucleotides are TGTGCCAGTACCCCTTGGGGGGCAAGCAATCAGCCCCAGCATTTT. V usage is TRBV19 and J usage is TRBJ1-5; D perhaps matches TRBD1 (6 bases). The CDR3 is 15 amino acids. Trimming cost V 7 bases and J 1 base, with 14 bases left between them. CDR1 and CDR2 from the germline V gene are LNHDA and SQIVND (reference sequence).

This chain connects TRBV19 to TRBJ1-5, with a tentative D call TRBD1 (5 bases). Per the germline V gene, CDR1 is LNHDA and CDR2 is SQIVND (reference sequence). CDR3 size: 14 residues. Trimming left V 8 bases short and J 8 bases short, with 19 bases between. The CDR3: CASQKGAEIKPQHF. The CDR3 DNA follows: TGTGCCAGTCAGAAAGGGGCAGAAATCAAGCCCCAGCATTTT.

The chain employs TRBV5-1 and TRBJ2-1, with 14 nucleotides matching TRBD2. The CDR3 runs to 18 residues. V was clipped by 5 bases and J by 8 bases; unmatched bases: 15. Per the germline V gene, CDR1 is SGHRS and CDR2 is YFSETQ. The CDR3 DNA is TGCGCCAGCAGTCCAACCGCAACCGGGACTAGCGGGAGCTATGAGCAGTTCTTC. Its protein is CASSPTATGTSGSYEQFF.

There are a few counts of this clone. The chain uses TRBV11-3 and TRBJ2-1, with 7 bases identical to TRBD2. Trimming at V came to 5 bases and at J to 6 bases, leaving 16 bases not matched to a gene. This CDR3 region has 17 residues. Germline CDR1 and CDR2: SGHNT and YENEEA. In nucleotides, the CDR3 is TGTGCCAGCAGCCTTGGGAGGGGCTTTAGCGGAGCCAATGAGCAGTTCTTC. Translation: CASSLGRGFSGANEQFF.

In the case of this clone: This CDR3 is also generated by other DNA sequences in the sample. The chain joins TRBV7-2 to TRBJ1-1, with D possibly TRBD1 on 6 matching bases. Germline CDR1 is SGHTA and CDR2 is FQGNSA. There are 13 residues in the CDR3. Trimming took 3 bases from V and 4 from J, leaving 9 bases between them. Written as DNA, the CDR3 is TGTGCCAGCAGCTTTAAGGGGGGCACTGAAGCTTTCTTT. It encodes CASSFKGGTEAFF.

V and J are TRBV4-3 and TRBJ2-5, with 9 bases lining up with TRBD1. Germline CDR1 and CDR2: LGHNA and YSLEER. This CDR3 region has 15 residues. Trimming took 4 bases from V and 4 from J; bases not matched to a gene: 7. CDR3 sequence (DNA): TGCGCCAGCAGCCGGACAGGGGACGGTCGAGAGACCCAGTACTTC. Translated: CASSRTGDGRETQYF.

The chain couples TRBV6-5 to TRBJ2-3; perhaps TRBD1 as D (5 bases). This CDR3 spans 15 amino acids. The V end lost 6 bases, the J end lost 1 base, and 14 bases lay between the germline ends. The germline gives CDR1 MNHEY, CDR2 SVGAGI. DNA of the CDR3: TGTGCCAGCAGCCTCCGGACAACGCGCACAGATACGCAGTATTTT. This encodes CASSLRTTRTDTQYF.

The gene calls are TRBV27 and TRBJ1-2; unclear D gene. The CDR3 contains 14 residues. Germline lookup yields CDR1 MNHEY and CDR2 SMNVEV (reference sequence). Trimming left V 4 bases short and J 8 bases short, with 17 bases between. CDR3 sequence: CASSSRNSPRGYTF. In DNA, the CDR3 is TGTGCCAGCAGTTCGCGGAACAGCCCGAGGGGCTACACCTTC.

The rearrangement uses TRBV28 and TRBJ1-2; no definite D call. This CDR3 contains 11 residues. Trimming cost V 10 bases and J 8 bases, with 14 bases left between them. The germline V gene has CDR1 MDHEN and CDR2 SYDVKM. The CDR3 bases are TGTGCCATCGGCAACCCCCGGGGCTACACCTTC. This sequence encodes CAIGNPRGYTF.

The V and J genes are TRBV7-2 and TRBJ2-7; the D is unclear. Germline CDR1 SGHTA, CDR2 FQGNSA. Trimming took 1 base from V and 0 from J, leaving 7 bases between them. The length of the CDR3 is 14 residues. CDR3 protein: CASSLGRNSYEQYF. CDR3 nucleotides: TGTGCCAGCAGCTTAGGGCGGAACTCCTACGAGCAGTACTTC.

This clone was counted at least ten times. Here the CDR3 reads CASSLGQTTVYLFF. CDR3 sequence (DNA): TGTGCCAGCAGCTTAGGACAAACCACCGTTTATCTGTTTTTT. This chain joins TRBV5-6 and TRBJ2-2; TRBD1 is a possible D gene (5 bases). Germline CDR1 reads SGHDT; CDR2 reads YYEEEE. The CDR3 runs 14 residues. The V end lost 2 bases, the J end lost 14 bases, and 19 bases lay between the germline ends.